The text below deals with one TCR beta chain. The data are from a study of blood T cell repertoires in COVID-19. About the research overall: Donors in the United States, Italy and Spain gave samples during acute or convalescent COVID-19. In each case, the material was cDNA or gDNA derived from T cells, B-cell-depleted T cells, or PBMCs.

V was trimmed by 2 bases and J by 3 bases, leaving 11 bases between them. There are 14 residues in the CDR3. Germline V gene lookup returns CDR1 SNHLY and CDR2 FYNNEI. As originally analysed: Amplifying reference gene primers gave estimates of nucleated cell counts. Generated by immunoSEQ multiplex PCR, the TCRdb table keeps only in-frame clones and is missing some. V, J and clone size are those of that table, while D and trimming were read from the DNA. Counted here are about 68,000 clones, 85% to 90% occurring once; the ten biggest clones make up about 2.9%. The sequence was collected from a man in his fifties or sixties with acute or convalescent COVID-19. Input material: peripheral blood. This rearrangement joins TRBV2 to TRBJ2-7; D remains unclear. The CDR3 spells CASSETEAIYEQYF. CDR3 nucleotide sequence: TGTGCCAGCAGTGAAACTGAGGCCATCTACGAGCAGTACTTC.